This record covers a single T cell receptor (beta chain). The V end lost 4 bases, the J end lost 6 bases, and 22 bases lay between the germline ends. CDR1 is SGDLS, CDR2 YYNGEE, per germline. The CDR3 consists of 17 residues. Assay used: immunoSEQ multiplex PCR; TCRdb lists only in-frame clones, some missing. The top ten hold 4% to 5% of the sample, which has roughly 48,000 clones, 81% seen once. The data stem from a study of T cells in tumors after PD-1 blockade. The source material was PBMCs, sampled before anti-PD-1 treatment. The receptor's source is a human donor with basal cell carcinoma. The genes are TRBV9 and TRBJ1-4; a possible D gene is TRBD1 (5 bases). For the CDR3, the DNA is TGTGCCAGCAGCATGGGGCTTTTTGCTGGAAGCGATGAAAAACTGTTTTTT. Translated: CASSMGLFAGSDEKLFF.